Included here is one T cell receptor beta chain sequence, with context. Trimming cost V 4 bases and J 5 bases, with 14 bases left between them. CDR1 and CDR2 (germline): MNHNY, SVGAGI (reference sequence). This CDR3 spans 14 amino acids. The Seattle site enrolled patients during active infection and followed them longitudinally. These data originate in a study of blood T cell repertoires in COVID-19. Generated by immunoSEQ multiplex PCR, the TCRdb table keeps only in-frame clones and is missing some. The table records 100,000 or so clones, about 90% of them present only once. Material: peripheral blood. The source is a woman between 50 and 59 years old with COVID-19, enrolled during active disease. The rearrangement uses TRBV6-6 and TRBJ1-1; D remains unclear. CDR3 sequence (DNA): TGTGCCAGCAGTTCAGCTGGGGTAGCGACTGAAGCTTTCTTT. Protein sequence: CASSSAGVATEAFF.